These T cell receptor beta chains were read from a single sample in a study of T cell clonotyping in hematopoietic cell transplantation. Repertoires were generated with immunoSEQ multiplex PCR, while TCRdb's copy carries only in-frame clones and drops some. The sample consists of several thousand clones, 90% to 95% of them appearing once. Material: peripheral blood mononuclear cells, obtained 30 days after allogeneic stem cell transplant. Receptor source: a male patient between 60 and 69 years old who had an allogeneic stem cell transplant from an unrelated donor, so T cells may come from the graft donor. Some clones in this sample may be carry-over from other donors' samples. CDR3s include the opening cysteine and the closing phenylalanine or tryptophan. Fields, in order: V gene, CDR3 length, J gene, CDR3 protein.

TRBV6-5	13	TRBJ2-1	CASATTNLNEQFF
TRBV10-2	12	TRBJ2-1	CASKWGDNEQFF
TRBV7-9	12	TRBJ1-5	CASSFGDSPQHF
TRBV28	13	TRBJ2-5	CATVRGRGETQYF
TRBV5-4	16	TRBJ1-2	CASSLASLRATYGYTF
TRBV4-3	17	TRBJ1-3	CASSQDLGRTIRNTIYF
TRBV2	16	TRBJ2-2	CASSELAGGVAGELFF
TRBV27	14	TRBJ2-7	CASGWAGTQGEQYF
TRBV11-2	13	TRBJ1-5	CASSRQLNQPQHF
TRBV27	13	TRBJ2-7	CASSPRGPGEQYF
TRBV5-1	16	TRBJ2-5	CASSPGLAGRQETQYF
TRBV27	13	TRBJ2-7	CASSLLTGGEQYF
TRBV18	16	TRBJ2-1	CASSAILAGGGNEQFF
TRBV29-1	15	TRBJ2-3	CSVGGGEGAADTQYF
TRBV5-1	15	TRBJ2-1	CASSFASGAYNEQFF
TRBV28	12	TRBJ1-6	CASSLLASPLHF
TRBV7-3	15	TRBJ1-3	CASSWGGTSGNTIYF
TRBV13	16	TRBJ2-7	CASSSTQIPFPYEQYF
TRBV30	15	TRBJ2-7	CAWTHPGEGAYEQYF
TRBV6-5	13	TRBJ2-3	CASRPRGPDTQYF
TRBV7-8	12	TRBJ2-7	CASSTRGQEKYF
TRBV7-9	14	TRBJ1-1	CASSPGQMNTEAFF
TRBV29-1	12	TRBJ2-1	CSVEGRTSGQFF
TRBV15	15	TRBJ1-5	CATSRDNSHNQPQHF
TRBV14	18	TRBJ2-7	CASSTGTSGRSLGYEQYF